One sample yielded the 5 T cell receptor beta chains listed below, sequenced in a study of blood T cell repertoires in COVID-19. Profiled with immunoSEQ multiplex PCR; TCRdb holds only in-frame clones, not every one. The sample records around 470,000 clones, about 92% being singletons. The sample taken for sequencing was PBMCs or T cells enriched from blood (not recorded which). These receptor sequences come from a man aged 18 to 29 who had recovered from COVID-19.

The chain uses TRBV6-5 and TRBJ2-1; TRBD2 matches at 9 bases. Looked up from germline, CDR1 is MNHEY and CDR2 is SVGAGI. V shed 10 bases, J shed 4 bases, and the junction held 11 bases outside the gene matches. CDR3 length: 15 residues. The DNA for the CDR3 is TGTGCCACCCACCCGACTAGCGGCATGTACAATGAGCAGTTCTTC. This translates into CATHPTSGMYNEQFF.

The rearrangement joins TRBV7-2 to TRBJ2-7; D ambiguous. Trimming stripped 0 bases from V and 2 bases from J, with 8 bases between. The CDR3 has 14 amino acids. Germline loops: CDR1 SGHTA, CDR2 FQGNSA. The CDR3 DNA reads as TGTGCCAGCAGCTTAGCCCCCCTTACCTACGAGCAGTACTTC. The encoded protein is CASSLAPLTYEQYF.

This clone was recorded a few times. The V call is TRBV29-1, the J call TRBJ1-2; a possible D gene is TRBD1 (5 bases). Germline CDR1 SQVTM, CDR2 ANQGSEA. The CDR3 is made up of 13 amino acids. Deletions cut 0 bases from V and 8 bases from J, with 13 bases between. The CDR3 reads CSVEDSGGPGYTF. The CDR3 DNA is TGCAGCGTTGAAGATTCGGGGGGACCCGGCTACACCTTC.

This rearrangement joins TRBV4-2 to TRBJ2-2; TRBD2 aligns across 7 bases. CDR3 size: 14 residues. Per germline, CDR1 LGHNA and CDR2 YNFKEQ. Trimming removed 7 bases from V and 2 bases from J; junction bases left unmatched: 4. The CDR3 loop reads CASTASGNTGELFF. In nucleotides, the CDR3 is TGTGCCAGCACGGCTAGCGGAAACACCGGGGAGCTGTTTTTT.

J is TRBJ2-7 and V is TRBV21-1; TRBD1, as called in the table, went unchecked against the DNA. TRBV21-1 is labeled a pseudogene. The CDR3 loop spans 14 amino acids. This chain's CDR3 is CASFHRDRGYEQYF. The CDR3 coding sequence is TGTGCCAGCTTCCACCGGGACAGGGGCTACGAGCAGTACTTC.